This TCR beta chain was obtained from a study of CD8 T cells in Susac syndrome. Germline V gene lookup returns CDR1 SEHNR and CDR2 FQNEAQ (reference sequence). This CDR3 spans 14 amino acids. V was cut by 5 bases and J by 4 bases, with 14 bases left in between. General study findings and limits: The study conceded that relatively few individuals underwent its TCR sequencing and HLA analysis.

Random-hexamer reverse transcription was applied to about 0.5 to 1 ug RNA. The TCR beta CDR3 was amplified by immunoSEQ multiplex PCR across 54 Vbeta, 13 Jbeta. TCRdb passed the immunoSEQ multiplex PCR reads through MiXCR, listing each CDR3 protein once. The table lists 150,000 to 200,000 distinct CDR3 sequences, approximately 92% of them singletons. In the case of this clonotype: Its matching antigen is unknown.

The controls, all healthy donors, were matched for age and sex. Negative isolation was used for CD8+ and CD4+ T cells and FACS enrichment for TEMRA cells. Sample: CD4+ T cells from PBMCs. The source is a human donor in good health. This chain connects TRBV7-9 to TRBJ1-2, with D hard to call. CDR3 DNA sequence: TGTGCCAGCAGCCTTGCCTTAGGCGGCTATGGCTACACCTTC. It encodes CASSLALGGYGYTF.